Listed here are 16 T cell receptor beta chains from one sample, sequenced in a study of CD8 T cells in Susac syndrome. Reverse transcription of roughly 0.5 to 1 ug RNA used random hexamers. TCRdb re-derived calls from the immunoSEQ multiplex PCR reads in MiXCR, one entry per CDR3 protein. This sample carries roughly 130,000 distinct CDR3 sequences, around 96% of them seen once, and the ten largest clones take more than 0.1%. Sequencing was carried out using CD4+ T cells from PBMCs. The receptors come from a human donor in good health.

This sequence joins TRBV12-5 and TRBJ2-2; tentatively, D is TRBD2 (5 bases). In germline, CDR1 is LGHNT, CDR2 FRNRAP. The CDR3 spans 13 residues. Trimming took 6 bases from V and 6 from J, leaving 11 bases between them. In DNA, the CDR3 is TGTGCTAGTGGCCCACTAGGCGCCGGGGAGCTGTTTTTT. It encodes CASGPLGAGELFF.

The rearrangement links TRBV6-2 or TRBV6-3 to TRBJ2-2; no clear D. The CDR3 is 14 amino acids. V was clipped by 6 bases and J by 1 base, with 9 bases between them. Germline V lookup: CDR1 MNHEY, CDR2 SVGEGT. CDR3 nucleotides: TGTGCCAGCAGGTTATGGGGGAACACCGGGGAGCTGTTTTTT. This translates into CASRLWGNTGELFF.

The genes are TRBV3-1 and TRBJ1-2; TRBD1 matches 9 bases. The CDR3 has 16 residues. Germline values: CDR1 LGHDT, CDR2 YNNKEL (reference sequence). J was trimmed by 4 bases and V by 0 bases; bases with no gene match: 6. CDR3: CASSQEGQGVGYGYTF. CDR3 DNA sequence: TGTGCCAGCAGCCAAGAGGGACAGGGAGTAGGCTATGGCTACACCTTC. The complete variable domain, with remaining parts taken from reference TRBV3-1 and TRBJ1-2, reads DTAVSQTPKYLVTQMGNDKSIKCEQNLGHDTMYWYKQDSKKFLKIMFSYNNKELIINETVPNRFSPKSPDKAHLNLHINSLELGDSAVYFCASSQEGQGVGYGYTFGSGTRLTVV.

V is TRBV29-1 and J is TRBJ2-5; 10 nucleotides agree with TRBD1. The CDR3 has 14 residues. J was trimmed by 5 bases and V by 6 bases; bases with no gene match: 9. Germline V CDR1 and CDR2: SQVTM, ANQGSEA. CDR3 region: CSVGSGTGVETQYF. The DNA of the CDR3 is TGCAGCGTAGGCTCCGGGACAGGGGTTGAGACCCAGTACTTC.

This clonotype was counted a single time. The chain recombines TRBV5-4 with TRBJ2-5; D gene uncertain. Germline V gives CDR1 SGHNT, CDR2 YYREEE (reference sequence). Trimming took 4 bases from V and 1 from J, leaving 14 bases between them. The CDR3 has 15 amino acids. DNA of the CDR3: TGTGCCAGCAGCAGACCCGATGGCAGCCAAGAGACCCAGTACTTC. Amino acids: CASSRPDGSQETQYF.

This rearrangement joins TRBV5-1 to TRBJ2-7, with D unresolved. Per the germline V gene, CDR1 is SGHRS and CDR2 is YFSETQ. With 1 base removed from V and 6 bases from J, the gap between germline ends came to 11 bases. The CDR3 sequence is 13 residues long. CDR3 residues: CASSLTQEFEQYF. The CDR3 DNA follows: TGCGCCAGCAGCTTGACCCAGGAGTTCGAGCAGTACTTC.

J is TRBJ2-7 and V is TRBV6-5; D may be TRBD1 or TRBD2 (5 bases each). This CDR3 region has 14 residues. Trimming cost V 0 bases and J 6 bases, with 12 bases left between them. CDR1 and CDR2 from the germline V gene are MNHEY and SVGAGI. The CDR3 DNA reads TGTGCCAGCAGTTACTCGAGGGGTCCAGGCGAGCAGTACTTC. It encodes CASSYSRGPGEQYF.

The gene calls are TRBV7-9 and TRBJ2-7; D is perhaps TRBD2 (6 bases). CDR1 SEHNR and CDR2 FQNEAQ come from the germline V gene (reference sequence). Deletions cut 5 bases from V and 9 bases from J, with 17 bases between. The CDR3 spans 13 residues. The CDR3 reads CASSPSTAGGQYF. The CDR3 DNA follows: TGTGCCAGCAGCCCTAGTACAGCGGGTGGGCAGTACTTC.

Only one count was recorded for this clonotype. V gene TRBV5-1 combines with J gene TRBJ2-3, with D perhaps matching TRBD2 (5 bases). Trimming took 1 base from V and 0 from J, leaving 9 bases between them. The germline CDR1 and CDR2 sequences are SGHRS and YFSETQ. There are 15 residues in the CDR3. This CDR3 is CASSLKRASTDTQYF. The CDR3 DNA sequence: TGCGCCAGCAGCTTGAAGAGGGCTAGCACAGATACGCAGTATTTT.

This clonotype was detected only once. CDR3 sequence: CASSFRHSSYEQYF. The CDR3 DNA reads TGTGCCAGCAGTTTTCGACATTCCTCCTACGAGCAGTACTTC. The V call is TRBV12-3 or TRBV12-4, the J call TRBJ2-7; D is ambiguous. The CDR3 sequence is 14 residues long. The V gene lost 3 bases and the J gene lost 0 bases, with 9 bases spanning the gap.

The chain joins TRBV15 to TRBJ2-1; the D gene is possibly TRBD2 (5 bases). Germline V gene data show CDR1 as LNHNV and CDR2 as YYDKDF (reference sequence). The V end was cut by 0 bases, the J end by 8 bases, with 8 bases between. The CDR3 runs 13 residues. The chain's CDR3 is CATSREPGDEQFF. In nucleotides, the CDR3 is TGTGCCACCAGCAGAGAACCCGGGGATGAGCAGTTCTTC.

This clonotype came up once. Written as DNA, the CDR3 is TGTGCCAGCAGCCCGGCGAGCGGGGAAGCCTCTGGGGCCAACGTCCTGACTTTC. Translation gives CASSPASGEASGANVLTF. The chain employs TRBV27 and TRBJ2-6; TRBD2 matches 7 bases. V gave up 6 bases and J gave up 0 bases; unmatched junction bases: 11. CDR3 length equals 18 residues. Germline V gives CDR1 MNHEY, CDR2 SMNVEV (reference sequence).

The gene calls are TRBV18 and TRBJ2-1; D is unresolved. Trimming removed 2 bases from V and 6 bases from J, with 11 bases in between. The germline CDR1 and CDR2 sequences are KGHSH and LQKENI. The CDR3 is 14 amino acids. In nucleotides, the CDR3 is TGTGCCAGCTCACCAATCCTTGCGGTCAATGAGCAGTTCTTC. Protein: CASSPILAVNEQFF.

CDR3 sequence reads: CASSPGLAKEQYF. CDR3 nucleotides: TGTGCCAGCAGTCCCGGACTAGCGAAAGAGCAGTACTTC. The V call is TRBV12-3 or TRBV12-4, the J call TRBJ2-7; 9 bases are shared with TRBD2. The V gene end was trimmed by 5 bases and the J gene end by 7 bases; junction bases not matched to a gene: 6. The CDR3 extends over 13 amino acids.

This rearrangement joins TRBV5-1 to TRBJ2-5; 7 bases line up with TRBD1. Germline V gene data show CDR1 as SGHRS and CDR2 as YFSETQ. The V gene end was trimmed by 4 bases and the J gene end by 2 bases; junction bases not matched to a gene: 8. The CDR3 has 15 amino acids. The CDR3, as DNA: TGCGCCAGCAGCCGCAGACAGGGCGGTCAAGAGACCCAGTACTTC. Amino acids: CASSRRQGGQETQYF.

V and J are TRBV18 and TRBJ2-3, with D possibly TRBD1 on 5 matching bases. Deletions cut 6 bases from V and 4 bases from J, with 20 bases between. The germline V gene encodes CDR1 KGHSH and CDR2 LQKENI. The CDR3 loop spans 16 amino acids. The chain's CDR3 is CASSMGGHQTPDTQYF. CDR3 bases: TGTGCCAGCTCGATGGGCGGACATCAAACCCCAGATACGCAGTATTTT.